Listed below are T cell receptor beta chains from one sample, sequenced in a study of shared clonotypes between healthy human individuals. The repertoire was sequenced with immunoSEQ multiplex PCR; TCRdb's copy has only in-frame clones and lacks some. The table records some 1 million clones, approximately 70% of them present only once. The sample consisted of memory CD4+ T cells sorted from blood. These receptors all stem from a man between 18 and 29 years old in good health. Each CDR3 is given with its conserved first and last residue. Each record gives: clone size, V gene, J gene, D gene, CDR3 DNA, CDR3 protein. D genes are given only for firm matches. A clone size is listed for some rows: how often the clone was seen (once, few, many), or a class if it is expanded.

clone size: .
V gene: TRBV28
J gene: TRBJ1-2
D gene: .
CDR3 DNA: TGTGCCAGCAGTTTAACCAGACAGTCAAACTATGGCTACACCTTC
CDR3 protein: CASSLTRQSNYGYTF

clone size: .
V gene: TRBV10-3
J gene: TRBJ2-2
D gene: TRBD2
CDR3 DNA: TGTGCCACCATTAGCGGGAGTGTCGACACCGGGGAGCTGTTTTTT
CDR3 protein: CATISGSVDTGELFF

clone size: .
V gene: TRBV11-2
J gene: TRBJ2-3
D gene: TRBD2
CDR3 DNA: TGTGCCAGCAGCCAAGTAGCGGGGGGGACCACAGATACGCAGTATTTT
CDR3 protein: CASSQVAGGTTDTQYF

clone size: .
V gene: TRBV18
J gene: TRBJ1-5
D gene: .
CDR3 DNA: TGTGCCAGCTCACGGGAGCATTACCCTAATCAGCCCCAGCATTTT
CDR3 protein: CASSREHYPNQPQHF

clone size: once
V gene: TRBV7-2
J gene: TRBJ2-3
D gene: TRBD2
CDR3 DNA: TGTGCCAGCAGCCCAGGACTAGCGGGAACCAGAGATACGCAGTATTTT
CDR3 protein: CASSPGLAGTRDTQYF

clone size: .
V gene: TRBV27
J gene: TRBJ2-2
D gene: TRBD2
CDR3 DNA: TGTGCCAGCCTAGACGGGGGGGCCATCGGAACCGGGGAGCTGTTTTTT
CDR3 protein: CASLDGGAIGTGELFF

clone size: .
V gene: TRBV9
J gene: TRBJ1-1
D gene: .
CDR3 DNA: TGTGCCAGCAGCGTAGGGACGCAAGGGGGGCCGTGGACTGAAGCTTTCTTT
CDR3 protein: CASSVGTQGGPWTEAFF

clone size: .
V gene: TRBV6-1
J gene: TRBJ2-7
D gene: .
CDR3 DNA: TGTGCCAGCAGTGAAGGGGGACGGCCCTACGAGCAGTACTTC
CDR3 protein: CASSEGGRPYEQYF

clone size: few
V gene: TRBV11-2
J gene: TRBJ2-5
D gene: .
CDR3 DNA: TGTGCCAGCAGCTTAAGGGGGGAGACCCAGTACTTC
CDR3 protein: CASSLRGETQYF

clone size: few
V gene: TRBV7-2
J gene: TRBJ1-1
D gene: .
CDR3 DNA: TGTGCCAGCAGCTCTGGGTGGCGGACTGAAGCTTTCTTT
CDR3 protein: CASSSGWRTEAFF

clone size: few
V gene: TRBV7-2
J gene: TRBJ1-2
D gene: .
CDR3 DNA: TGTGCCAGCAGCCCGCCCGGGACACTTATTAACTATGGCTACACCTTC
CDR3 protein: CASSPPGTLINYGYTF

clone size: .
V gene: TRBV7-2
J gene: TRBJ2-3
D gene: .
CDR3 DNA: TGTGCCAGCAGCCCCAATGGTCCCCTTGGGACAGATACGCAGTATTTT
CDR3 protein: CASSPNGPLGTDTQYF

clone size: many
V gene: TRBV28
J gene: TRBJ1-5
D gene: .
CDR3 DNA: TGTGCCAGCGGTGGAGATAGCAATCAGCCCCAGCATTTT
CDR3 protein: CASGGDSNQPQHF

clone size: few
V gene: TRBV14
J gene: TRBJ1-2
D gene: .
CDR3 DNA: TGTGCCAGCAGCCAAGACCTAGAATATGGCTACACCTTC
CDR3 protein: CASSQDLEYGYTF

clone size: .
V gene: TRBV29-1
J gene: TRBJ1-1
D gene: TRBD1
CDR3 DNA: TGCAGCGTTGTCCCCAACAGGGGGTTGAACACTGAAGCTTTCTTT
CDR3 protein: CSVVPNRGLNTEAFF

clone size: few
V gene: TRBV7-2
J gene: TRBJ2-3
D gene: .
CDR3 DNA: TGTGCCAGCAGCTCCGGTAGTGGGACGCAGTATTTT
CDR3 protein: CASSSGSGTQYF

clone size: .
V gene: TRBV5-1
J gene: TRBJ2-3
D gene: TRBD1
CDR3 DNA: TGCGCCAGCAGCTTAAACAGGGGGGATACGCAGTATTTT
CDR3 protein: CASSLNRGDTQYF

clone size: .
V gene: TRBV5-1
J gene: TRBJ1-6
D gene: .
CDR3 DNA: TGCGCCAGCAGCTTCGAGACAGGCAGTTCACCCCTCCACTTT
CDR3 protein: CASSFETGSSPLHF

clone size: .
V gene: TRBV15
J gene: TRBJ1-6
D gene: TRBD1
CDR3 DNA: TGTGCCACCAGCGGGACAGGGTGGATCAATTCACCCCTCCACTTT
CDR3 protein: CATSGTGWINSPLHF

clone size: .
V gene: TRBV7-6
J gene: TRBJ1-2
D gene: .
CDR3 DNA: TGTGCCAGCAGCTCGATTTCCGGCTACACCTTC
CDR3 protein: CASSSISGYTF

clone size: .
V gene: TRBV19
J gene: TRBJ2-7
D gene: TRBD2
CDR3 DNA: TGTGCCAGTAGTGCTACGGGACTAGCGGGGCAGCAGTACTTC
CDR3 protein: CASSATGLAGQQYF

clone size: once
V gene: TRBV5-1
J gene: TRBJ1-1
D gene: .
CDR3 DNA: TGCGCCAGCAGATATGCGAATACTGGAGGCACTGAAGCTTTCTTT
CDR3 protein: CASRYANTGGTEAFF

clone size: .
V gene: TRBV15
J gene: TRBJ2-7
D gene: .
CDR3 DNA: TGTGCCACCAGCAGAGAGCAGGGTCTCACCGGCGAGCAGTACTTC
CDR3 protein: CATSREQGLTGEQYF

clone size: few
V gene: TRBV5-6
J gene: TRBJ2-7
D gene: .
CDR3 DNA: TGTGCCAGCAGCTTGTACCTTTACTCCTACGAGCAGTACTTC
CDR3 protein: CASSLYLYSYEQYF

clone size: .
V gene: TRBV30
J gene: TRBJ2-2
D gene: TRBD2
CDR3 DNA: TGTGCCTTTTACCCCCCTAGCGGGAGGGGGAACACCGGGGAGCTGTTTTTT
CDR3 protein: CAFYPPSGRGNTGELFF

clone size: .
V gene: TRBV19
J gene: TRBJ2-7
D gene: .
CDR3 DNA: TGTGCCAGTAGTATAGTCGGATCCCCAACCTACGAGCAGTACTTC
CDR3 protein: CASSIVGSPTYEQYF

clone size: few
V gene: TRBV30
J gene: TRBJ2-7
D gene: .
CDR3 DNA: TGTGCCTGGAGTGTACCACCCGTCTACGAGCAGTACTTC
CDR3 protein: CAWSVPPVYEQYF

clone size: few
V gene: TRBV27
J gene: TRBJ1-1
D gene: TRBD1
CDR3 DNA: TGTGCCAGCAGTTTCCAGGGGGTGGGGGGTGAAGCTTTCTTT
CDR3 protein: CASSFQGVGGEAFF

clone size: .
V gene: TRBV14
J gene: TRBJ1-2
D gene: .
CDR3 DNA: TGTGCCAGCAGCCAAGGATTTTATGGCTACACCTTC
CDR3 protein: CASSQGFYGYTF

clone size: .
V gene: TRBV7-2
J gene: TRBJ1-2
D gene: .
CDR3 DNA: TGTGCCAGCAGCTCACCCCGGGATGGAGGAAGCTATGGCTACACCTTC
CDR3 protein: CASSSPRDGGSYGYTF

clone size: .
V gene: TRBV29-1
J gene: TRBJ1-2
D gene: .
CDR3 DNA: TGCAGCGTTGTGAGGGACGCTAACTATGGCTACACCTTC
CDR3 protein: CSVVRDANYGYTF

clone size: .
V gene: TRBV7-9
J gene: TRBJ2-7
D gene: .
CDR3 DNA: TGTGCCAGCAGCTCCCCTACGGACTGGGCCTACGAGCAGTACTTC
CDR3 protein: CASSSPTDWAYEQYF

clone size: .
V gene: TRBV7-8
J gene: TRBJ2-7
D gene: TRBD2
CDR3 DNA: TGTGCCAGCAGCCCAACGACTAGCGGGGGGCTCTTTGTAAACTACGAGCAGTACTTC
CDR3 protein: CASSPTTSGGLFVNYEQYF

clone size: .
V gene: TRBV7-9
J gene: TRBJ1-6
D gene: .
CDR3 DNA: TGTGCCAGCAGCTTACAGGGGACCTATAATTCACCCCTCCACTTT
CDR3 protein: CASSLQGTYNSPLHF

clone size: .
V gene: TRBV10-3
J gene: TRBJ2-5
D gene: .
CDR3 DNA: TGTGCCATCAGTGAGGGGATAGCGGCGTCCCAAGAGACCCAGTACTTC
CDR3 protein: CAISEGIAASQETQYF

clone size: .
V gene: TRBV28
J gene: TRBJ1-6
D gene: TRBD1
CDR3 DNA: TGTGCCAGCAGTCCAGCTGGAGGGGGACAGGTGAATTCACCCCTCCACTTT
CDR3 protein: CASSPAGGGQVNSPLHF

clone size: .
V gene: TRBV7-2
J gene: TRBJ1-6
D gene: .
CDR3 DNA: TGTGCCAGCAGCTTAGAGGGCAGGAATTCACCCCTCCACTTT
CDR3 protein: CASSLEGRNSPLHF

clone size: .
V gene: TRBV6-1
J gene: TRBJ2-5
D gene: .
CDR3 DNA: TGTGCCAGCAGTGCCGACAGACAAGAGACCCAGTACTTC
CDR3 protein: CASSADRQETQYF

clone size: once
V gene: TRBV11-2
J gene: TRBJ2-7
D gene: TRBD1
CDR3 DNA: TGTGCCAGCAGCGCCCGACAGGGCCCCGGCGAGCAGTACTTC
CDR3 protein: CASSARQGPGEQYF

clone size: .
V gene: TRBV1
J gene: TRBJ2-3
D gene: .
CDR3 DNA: TGCACCAGCGAGCAGGGCACAGATACGCAGTATTTT
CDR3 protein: CTSEQGTDTQYF

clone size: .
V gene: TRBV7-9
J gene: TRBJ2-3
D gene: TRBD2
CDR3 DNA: TGTGCCAGCAGCTTAGGCTCCGGGGGGAAAGATACGCAGTATTTT
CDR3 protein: CASSLGSGGKDTQYF

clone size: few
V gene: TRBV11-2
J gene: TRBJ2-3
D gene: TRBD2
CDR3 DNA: TGTGCCAGCAGCCTAGCGGGAGCAGATACGCAGTATTTT
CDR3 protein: CASSLAGADTQYF

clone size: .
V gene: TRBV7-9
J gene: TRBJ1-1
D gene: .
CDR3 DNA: TGTGCCAGCACCTTAGGGGCCGAGGGTATTGAAGCTTTCTTT
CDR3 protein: CASTLGAEGIEAFF

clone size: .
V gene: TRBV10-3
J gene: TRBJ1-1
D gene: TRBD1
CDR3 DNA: TGTGCCATCAACAGACAGGGGGCCGGCACTGAAGCTTTCTTT
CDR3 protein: CAINRQGAGTEAFF

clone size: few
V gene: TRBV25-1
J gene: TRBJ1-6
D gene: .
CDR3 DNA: TGTGCCAGCAGTGAATTTGGTTCTGGGGGTAATTCACCCCTCCACTTT
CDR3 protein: CASSEFGSGGNSPLHF

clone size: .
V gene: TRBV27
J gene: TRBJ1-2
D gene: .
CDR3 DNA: TGTGCCAGCTACGGGGGGAAATATGGCTACACCTTC
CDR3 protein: CASYGGKYGYTF

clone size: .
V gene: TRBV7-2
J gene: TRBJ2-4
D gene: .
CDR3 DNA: TGTGCCAGCACCGAGGGGAAAAACATTCAGTACTTC
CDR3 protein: CASTEGKNIQYF

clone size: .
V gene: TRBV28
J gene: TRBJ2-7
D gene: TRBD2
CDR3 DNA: TGTGCCAGCACCTCCGGGGGGGCCTACGAGCAGTACTTC
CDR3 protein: CASTSGGAYEQYF

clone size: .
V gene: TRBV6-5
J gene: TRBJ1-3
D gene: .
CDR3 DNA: TGTGCCAGCCTGTCAACGGGAAACACCATATATTTT
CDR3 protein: CASLSTGNTIYF

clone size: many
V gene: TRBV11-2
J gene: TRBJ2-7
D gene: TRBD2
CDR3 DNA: TGTGCCAGCAGCTTAGATACGCGGGGGACCTACGAGCAGTACTTC
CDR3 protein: CASSLDTRGTYEQYF

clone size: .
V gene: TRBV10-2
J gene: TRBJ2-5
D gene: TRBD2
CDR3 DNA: TGCGCCAGCAGTGGCCCTCGGACTAGCGGGGGCCAAGAGACCCAGTACTTC
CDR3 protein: CASSGPRTSGGQETQYF

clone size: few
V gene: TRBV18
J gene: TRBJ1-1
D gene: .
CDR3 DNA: TGTGCCAGCTCAACAAGCAGGGACACTGAAGCTTTCTTT
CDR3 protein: CASSTSRDTEAFF

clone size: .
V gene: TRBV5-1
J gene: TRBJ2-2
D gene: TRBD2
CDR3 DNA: TGCGCCAGCAGCTTGGGGCTAGCGGTTAACACCGGGGAGCTGTTTTTT
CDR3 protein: CASSLGLAVNTGELFF

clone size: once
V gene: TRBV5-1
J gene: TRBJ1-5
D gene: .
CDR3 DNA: TGCGCCAGCAGCCCGGGAGCAGGGACCCCCGGTGGGCCCCAGCATTTT
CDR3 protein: CASSPGAGTPGGPQHF

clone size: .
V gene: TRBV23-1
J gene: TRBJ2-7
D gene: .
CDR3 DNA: TGCGCCAGCAGTAACCAAAGCTTCCAACTTTCCGTGCAGTACTTC
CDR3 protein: CASSNQSFQLSVQYF

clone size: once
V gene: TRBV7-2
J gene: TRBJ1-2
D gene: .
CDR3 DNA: TGTGCCAGCAGCTTAGGGGGACCCCGGACCTATGGCTACACCTTC
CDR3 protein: CASSLGGPRTYGYTF

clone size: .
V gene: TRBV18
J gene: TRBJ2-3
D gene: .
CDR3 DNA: TGTGCCAGCTCACCAAGACAGACAGATACGCAGTATTTT
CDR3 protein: CASSPRQTDTQYF

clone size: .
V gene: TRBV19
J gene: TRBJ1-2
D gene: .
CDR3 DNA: TGTGCCAGTAGGCAGCTGGACGCGTTGGGGAACTATGGCTACACCTTC
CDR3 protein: CASRQLDALGNYGYTF